A selection of T cell receptor beta chains follows, all from one sample in a study of blood T cell repertoires in COVID-19. Only in-frame clones appear in the TCRdb table, and some are missing; sequencing was by immunoSEQ multiplex PCR. This table holds about 400,000 clones, more than 85% found once. Sequenced sample: PBMCs or T cells enriched from blood (not recorded which). All receptors come from a woman in her thirties who had recovered from COVID-19. Both conserved end residues are trimmed from each CDR3. Size values are once, few and many counts, or a class for expanded clones, and some rows have none.

clone size	V gene	J gene	CDR3 protein
.	TRBV7-8	TRBJ1-2	ASSLAADRSMRYT
.	TRBV24-1	TRBJ1-6	ATSDFLDSPLH
.	TRBV6-5	TRBJ2-7	ASTTVSSYEQY
.	TRBV27	TRBJ1-1	ASSLGPGWGTEAF
.	TRBV6-5	TRBJ1-1	ASIRGHSNTEAF
.	TRBV5-1	TRBJ2-7	ASSLSLAGGAHEQY
.	TRBV28	TRBJ1-5	ASSPQAGGLTWAQH
.	TRBV5-1	TRBJ2-5	ASSPSTGEETQY
.	TRBV28	TRBJ1-5	ASSLRTGRQPQH
.	TRBV19	TRBJ1-6	ASSIGSGVDSPLH
.	TRBV9	TRBJ1-1	ASSVEAGANTEAF
.	TRBV5-8	TRBJ2-1	ASSYRGSTYNEQF
.	TRBV27	TRBJ1-1	ASSLYGQPNTEAF
.	TRBV2	TRBJ1-2	ATPSRGPSRGYT
.	TRBV18	TRBJ1-2	ASSLDSLNYGYT
once	TRBV6-6	TRBJ1-5	ASSHGQGTVGQNQPQH
once	TRBV28	TRBJ2-1	ASNLLGLAGDNEQF
.	TRBV25-1	TRBJ1-1	ASTPQGAPGTEAF
.	TRBV4-1	TRBJ2-2	ASSQDLAGVYSSGELF
.	TRBV28	TRBJ2-1	ASSLTANNEQF
many	TRBV3-1/TRBV3-2	TRBJ2-6	ASSLGSPGGANVLT
once	TRBV5-1	TRBJ2-3	ASRGLVTDTQY
.	TRBV11-2	TRBJ2-3	ASSLARTDSDTQY
.	TRBV18	TRBJ2-7	ASSPEAGSAYEQY
.	TRBV19	TRBJ1-5	ATLDTGEVGQPQH
.	TRBV4-1	TRBJ2-1	ASSQSPVAGGEVEF
.	TRBV9	TRBJ2-1	ASSVVSHYNEQF
.	TRBV7-9	TRBJ2-1	ASSPLAGAFNEQF
.	TRBV18	TRBJ1-3	ASSPFDSSSGNTIY
.	TRBV2	TRBJ1-2	ASRGTGVDINYGYT